This T cell receptor (beta chain) was retrieved from a study of T cells after yellow fever vaccination. This clonotype was seen ten or more times. Germline CDR1 is LGHNA and CDR2 is YSLEER. Trimming at V came to 0 bases and at J to 1 base, leaving 2 bases not matched to a gene. The CDR3 contains 16 residues. TCRdb reprocessed the 5' RACE reads with MiXCR, giving one entry per CDR3 protein. The data hold nearly 45,000 distinct CDR3 sequences, with roughly 6.4% observed a single time. The source material was CD8+ T cells not binding an NS4B(214-222) dextramer, sorted from PBMCs, sampled 45 days after the yellow fever booster vaccination. The clonotype originates from a man in his thirties or forties who received the YFV17D yellow fever vaccine. The V gene is TRBV4-3, the J gene TRBJ2-7, with 11 bases that match TRBD2. The CDR3 DNA reads TGCGCCAGCAGCCAAGAACTAGCGGGGGCATCCTACGAGCAGTACTTC. Its protein product is CASSQELAGASYEQYF.